Listed here are 14 T cell receptor beta chains from one sample, sequenced in a study of blood T cell repertoires in COVID-19. Sequencing was performed with immunoSEQ multiplex PCR; in TCRdb, only in-frame clones are kept and a portion is missing. The data contain tens of thousands of clones, 70% to 85% of them singletons. Sequenced: peripheral blood. All receptors derive from a woman aged 45 to 65 with acute or convalescent COVID-19.

V gene TRBV3-1 (or the pseudogene TRBV3-2) combines with J gene TRBJ2-1; TRBD1 aligns across 9 bases. This CDR3 region has 16 residues. CDR1 and CDR2 (germline): LGHDT, YNNKEL (reference sequence). V was pared by 3 bases and J by 1 base, with 4 bases of the junction left unmatched. CDR3 nucleotide sequence: TGTGCCAGCAGCCAGGCGACAGGGGGGTCCTACAATGAGCAGTTCTTC. Translating it yields CASSQATGGSYNEQFF.

This clone has a single count. The chain uses TRBV7-2 and TRBJ2-7; 9 nucleotides align to TRBD1. The V segment lost 5 bases and the J segment 2 bases; nucleotides outside the gene matches: 10. Looked up from germline, CDR1 is SGHTA and CDR2 is FQGNSA. The CDR3 extends over 16 amino acids. The chain's CDR3 is CASSGGQGKTPYEQYF. In DNA, the CDR3 is TGTGCCAGCAGCGGGGGACAGGGAAAGACGCCCTACGAGCAGTACTTC. The complete variable domain, with remaining parts taken from reference TRBV7-2 and TRBJ2-7, reads GAGVSQSPSNKVTEKGKDVELRCDPISGHTALYWYRQSLGQGLEFLIYFQGNSAPDKSGLPSDRFSAERTGGSVSTLTIQRTQQEDSAVYLCASSGGQGKTPYEQYFGPGTRLTVT.

The chain combines TRBV27 with TRBJ1-5, with 9 nucleotides matching TRBD1. V gave up 3 bases and J gave up 2 bases; unmatched junction bases: 5. Germline assignment: CDR1 MNHEY and CDR2 SMNVEV (reference sequence). The CDR3 has 16 residues. The CDR3 coding sequence is TGTGCCAGCAGTTTGACAGGGGGGGTTCGCAATCAGCCCCAGCATTTT. Translation: CASSLTGGVRNQPQHF.

This clone was detected only once. This chain uses TRBV14 with TRBJ2-2, with a weak D call TRBD1 (7 bases). Trimming removed 0 bases from V and 4 bases from J, with 15 bases in between. CDR1 is SGHDN, CDR2 FVKESK, per germline. The CDR3 extends over 17 amino acids. The DNA of the CDR3 is TGTGCCAGCAGCCAAGATGAGGCAGGGGGGTCCACCGGGGAGCTGTTTTTT. Amino acid sequence: CASSQDEAGGSTGELFF. The complete variable domain, with remaining parts taken from reference TRBV14 and TRBJ2-2, reads EAGVTQFPSHSVIEKGQTVTLRCDPISGHDNLYWYRRVMGKEIKFLLHFVKESKQDESGMPNNRFLAERTGGTYSTLKVQPAELEDSGVYFCASSQDEAGGSTGELFFGEGSRLTVL.

This chain connects TRBV18 to TRBJ2-7; D is perhaps TRBD2 (6 bases). Between the trimmed V and J ends, which lost 5 bases and 0 bases, there was a span of 11 bases. In germline, CDR1 is KGHSH, CDR2 LQKENI. The CDR3 is made up of 14 amino acids. This chain's CDR3 is CASSGGSNSYEQYF. The CDR3 DNA reads as TGTGCCAGCTCAGGGGGGTCCAACTCCTACGAGCAGTACTTC.

The rearrangement joins TRBV5-5 to TRBJ1-3; 8 bases agree with TRBD1. The CDR3 runs 15 residues. V shed 3 bases, J shed 2 bases, and the junction held 4 bases outside the gene matches. CDR1 SGHKS and CDR2 YYEKEE come from the germline V gene (reference sequence). The CDR3 protein is CASSSDRGAGNTIYF. DNA for the CDR3: TGTGCCAGCAGCTCCGACAGGGGCGCTGGAAACACCATATATTTT.

The chain has TRBV5-6 and TRBJ1-2, with 7 bases fitting TRBD1. Germline loops: CDR1 SGHDT, CDR2 YYEEEE. The CDR3 covers 19 residues. The V and J ends lost 3 bases and 1 base, in that order; junction bases with no gene match: 18. The CDR3 spells CASSSPLTGVIRGNYGYTF. For the CDR3, the DNA is TGTGCCAGCAGCTCGCCCCTTACAGGGGTGATAAGGGGTAACTATGGCTACACCTTC.

This clone has more than one count but fewer than ten. The chain employs TRBV18 and TRBJ1-1, with 9 bases fitting TRBD1. The CDR3 consists of 14 residues. Germline V gene data show CDR1 as KGHSH and CDR2 as LQKENI. V gave up 6 bases and J gave up 7 bases; unmatched junction bases: 9. The chain's CDR3 is CASSPGTGSREAFF. Written as DNA, the CDR3 is TGTGCCAGCTCCCCGGGGACAGGGTCCCGTGAAGCTTTCTTT.

Only one count was recorded for this clone. The V call is TRBV24-1, the J call TRBJ1-2; 9 nucleotides line up with TRBD1. The V segment lost 6 bases and the J segment 4 bases; nucleotides outside the gene matches: 2. CDR3 length: 13 residues. The V gene's germline CDR1 is KGHDR and CDR2 SFDVKD. Written as DNA, the CDR3 is TGTGCCACCAGTCCGACAGGGGGCTATGGCTACACCTTC. It encodes CATSPTGGYGYTF.

The genes are TRBV27 and TRBJ2-7; 11 nucleotides line up with TRBD1. The CDR3 totals 14 residues. CDR1 and CDR2 from the germline V gene are MNHEY and SMNVEV (reference sequence). Unmatched junction bases numbered 5, after V lost 6 bases and J lost 4 bases. CDR3 residues: CASSRGTGGYEQYF. Here the CDR3 DNA reads TGTGCCAGCAGCCGGGGGACAGGGGGGTACGAGCAGTACTTC.

The chain combines TRBV7-2 with TRBJ1-2; D is perhaps TRBD1 (5 bases). The CDR3 is 15 residues long. V dropped 3 bases and J dropped 4 bases, with 15 bases sitting between them. From germline, CDR1 is SGHTA and CDR2 FQGNSA. CDR3 region: CASSLVGASVYGYTF. In DNA, the CDR3 is TGTGCCAGCAGCTTGGTTGGGGCCTCGGTCTATGGCTACACCTTC. The whole variable domain, remainder taken from reference TRBV7-2 and TRBJ1-2, is GAGVSQSPSNKVTEKGKDVELRCDPISGHTALYWYRQSLGQGLEFLIYFQGNSAPDKSGLPSDRFSAERTGGSVSTLTIQRTQQEDSAVYLCASSLVGASVYGYTFGSGTRLTVV.

The chain links TRBV7-9 to TRBJ2-1; D remains ambiguous. The germline V and J ends were trimmed by 1 base and 5 bases, with 12 bases remaining between them. Germline CDR1 SEHNR, CDR2 FQNEAQ (reference sequence). This CDR3 has 15 amino acids. CDR3 DNA: TGTGCCAGCAGCTTAGTCAGGCTATCCGACAATGAGCAGTTCTTC. Residues: CASSLVRLSDNEQFF. The variable domain in full, completed from reference TRBV7-9 and TRBJ2-1, reads DTGVSQNPRHKITKRGQNVTFRCDPISEHNRLYWYRQTLGQGPEFLTYFQNEAQLEKSRLLSDRFSAERPKGSFSTLEIQRTEQGDSAMYLCASSLVRLSDNEQFFGPGTRLTVL.

The rearrangement joins TRBV9 to TRBJ1-6; D unclear. The CDR3 is made up of 14 amino acids. Trimming left V 4 bases short and J 14 bases short, with 19 bases between. The germline gives CDR1 SGDLS, CDR2 YYNGEE. Written as DNA, the CDR3 is TGTGCCAGCAGCCCGAGTTCGGGGTTGGGAACCCTCCACTTT. Translated: CASSPSSGLGTLHF.

The chain joins TRBV10-3 to TRBJ2-7; 7 bases fit TRBD1. Per germline, CDR1 ENHRY and CDR2 SYGVKD. The CDR3 contains 12 residues. The junction had 5 bases not matched to a gene; V was cut back by 7 bases and J by 5 bases. The chain's CDR3 is CAIKETGNEQYF. Here the CDR3 DNA reads TGTGCCATCAAGGAGACAGGGAACGAGCAGTACTTC.